This note documents a single T cell receptor beta chain sequence. This record belongs to a study of T cell repertoires in cytomegalovirus infection. As for the study in general: CMV infection together with matching HLA type was indicated by public TCR beta signatures.

From the reads, TCRdb called clonotypes with MiXCR, one entry per CDR3 protein. The repertoire holds 97,000 or so distinct CDR3 sequences, with more than 15% as singletons. The CDR3 length is 16 residues. Germline V CDR1 and CDR2: MNHGY, SAAAGT. V dropped 6 bases and J dropped 2; count of bases not matched to a gene: 8. This rearrangement joins TRBV6-8 to TRBJ2-1, with 9 positions matching TRBD2. The sample consisted of PBMCs. This TCR came from a human donor in good health (CMV status not recorded). Some clones in this sample may be carry-over from other donors' samples. This CDR3 is CASRSLLAGPYNEQFF. In nucleotides, the CDR3 is TGTGCCAGCAGGAGCCTCCTAGCGGGGCCCTACAATGAGCAGTTCTTC.